Presented here are 19 T cell receptor beta chains from one specimen sequenced in a study of identical twins. TCRdb re-analysed the 5' RACE reads in MiXCR, keeping a single row per CDR3 protein. The repertoire holds fewer than 550,000 distinct CDR3 sequences, with 14% as singletons. These same data were also listed under a study on yellow fever vaccine responses in identical twins.

The sample consisted of CD4+ T cells sorted from blood. These receptors were collected from a woman between 18 and 30 years old in good health.

V gene TRBV2 combines with J gene TRBJ2-1, with TRBD2 matching 12 bases. Germline assignment: CDR1 SNHLY and CDR2 FYNNEI. The CDR3 is 16 residues long. V trimming: 4 bases; J trimming: 1 base; junction bases outside the gene matches: 2. CDR3 in amino acids: CASSVLAGGSYNEQFF. The CDR3 DNA reads as TGTGCCAGCAGTGTCCTAGCGGGGGGGTCCTACAATGAGCAGTTCTTC.

Comments on this clonotype: This CDR3 fails to terminate in the conserved phenylalanine or tryptophan, so it likely reflects a read error. The chain joins TRBV4-2 to TRBJ2-5, with 12 nucleotides matching TRBD1. Germline V gene data show CDR1 as LGHNA and CDR2 as YNFKEQ. Unmatched junction bases numbered 6, after V lost 2 bases and J lost 5 bases. The CDR3 totals 16 residues. The chain's CDR3 is CASSQPGQGAIETQYY. CDR3 coding DNA: TGTGCCAGCAGCCAACCGGGACAGGGGGCGATTGAGACCCAGTACTAC.

The rearrangement uses TRBV7-2 and TRBJ2-7; the D call may be TRBD1 or TRBD2 (5 bases each). V dropped 0 bases and J dropped 6 bases, with 12 bases sitting between them. This CDR3 has 14 residues. The germline CDR1 and CDR2 sequences are SGHTA and FQGNSA. In DNA form, the CDR3 reads TGTGCCAGCAGCTTAGCGCTTGCAGGGACCGAGCAGTACTTC. Translated, it gives CASSLALAGTEQYF.

The rearrangement uses TRBV24-1 and TRBJ2-7, with 9 bases matching TRBD1. V trimming: 4 bases; J trimming: 3 bases; junction bases outside the gene matches: 6. Germline CDR1 reads KGHDR; CDR2 reads SFDVKD. CDR3 length: 15 residues. Written as DNA, the CDR3 is TGTGCCACCAGTGACTTCCGGGACAGGGTCTACGAGCAGTACTTC. Encoded protein: CATSDFRDRVYEQYF.

This chain links TRBV6-6 with TRBJ2-7; maybe TRBD1 (6 bases). From germline, CDR1 is MNHNY and CDR2 SVGAGI (reference sequence). V lost 0 bases, J lost 6 bases, and 9 bases lay in between. The CDR3 is 13 amino acids. The CDR3: CASSYSGASEQYF. CDR3 bases: TGTGCCAGCAGTTACTCGGGGGCATCCGAGCAGTACTTC.

This clonotype was observed a few times. CDR3 sequence (DNA): TGTGCCAGTATCCCGGGGGGTGCTCAAGATACGCAGTATTTT. Translated: CASIPGGAQDTQYF. This chain joins TRBV19 and TRBJ2-3, with 7 bases identical to TRBD2. Germline CDR1 is LNHDA and CDR2 is SQIVND (reference sequence). The CDR3 has 14 residues. V lost 7 bases, J lost 5 bases, and 9 bases stayed unmatched.

Comment on this clonotype: A junction boundary mismatches the germline segment, possibly from a read error. V usage is TRBV7-7 and J usage is TRBJ2-3; the D is unclear. The CDR3 consists of 13 residues. CDR1 and CDR2 from the germline V gene are SSHAT and FNYEAQ (reference sequence). The CDR3 DNA follows: TGTGCTAGCAGCTTTCCTAGGATACCTGGGCAGTATTTT. This gives the protein CASSFPRIPGQYF.

This chain uses TRBV2 with TRBJ1-6; TRBD1 is a possible D gene (5 bases). V was cut by 1 base and J by 7 bases, with 8 bases left in between. There are 14 residues in the CDR3. Germline V gene sequence: CDR1 SNHLY, CDR2 FYNNEI. In DNA form, the CDR3 reads TGTGCCAGCAGTGAAGGGGGCCGGAATTCACCCCTCCACTTT. It translates to CASSEGGRNSPLHF.

J is TRBJ2-7 and V is TRBV4-1, with D hard to call. The CDR3 is made up of 13 amino acids. The V gene's germline CDR1 is MGHRA and CDR2 YSYEKL. V lost 1 base to trimming and J lost 2 bases, with 6 bases between them. The CDR3 bases are TGCGCCAGCAGCCAAGTGTTAGCCTACGAGCAGTACTTC. This encodes CASSQVLAYEQYF.

This clonotype was recorded only once. The CDR3: CASSRGQGPYNEQFF. DNA for the CDR3: TGTGCCAGCAGCCGCGGACAGGGGCCCTACAATGAGCAGTTCTTC. V is TRBV9 and J is TRBJ2-1; 9 bases are shared with TRBD1. CDR1 and CDR2 (germline): SGDLS, YYNGEE. V lost 4 bases, J lost 2 bases, and 4 bases stayed unmatched. The CDR3 is made up of 15 amino acids.

The DNA of the CDR3 is TGTGCCAGCAGCAGACTAATGCTAGCGGGAGGCGGCAACGAGCAGTACTTC. This gives the protein CASSRLMLAGGGNEQYF. The gene calls are TRBV3-1 and TRBJ2-7; 11 bases are shared with TRBD2. After removal of 5 bases from V and 5 bases from J, the junction contained 14 bases not matched to a gene. Germline loops: CDR1 LGHDT, CDR2 YNNKEL (reference sequence). This CDR3 is built from 17 residues.

This clonotype was recorded many times. The chain carries TRBV10-3 and TRBJ2-2, with 11 bases matching TRBD2. In germline, CDR1 is ENHRY, CDR2 SYGVKD. Trimming took 6 bases from V and 6 from J; bases not matched to a gene: 3. The CDR3 has 14 residues. CDR3 nucleotides: TGTGCCATCAGGCCGGGACTAGCGGCCGGGGAGCTGTTTTTT. As protein: CAIRPGLAAGELFF.

This clonotype was counted ten times or more. The chain links TRBV10-2 to TRBJ2-3; 9 nucleotides match TRBD2. The CDR3 length is 15 residues. CDR1 and CDR2 from the germline V gene are WSHSY and SAAADI. Trimming took 5 bases from V and 6 from J; bases not matched to a gene: 9. CDR3 in DNA: TGCGCCAGCAGTCTGGGCGGGGGGGAGGTCGATACGCAGTATTTT. This encodes CASSLGGGEVDTQYF.

This clonotype was observed a single time. A junction end diverges from the germline sequence, so it may reflect a read error. The chain recombines TRBV12-3 or TRBV12-4 with TRBJ2-6; no reliable D call. The CDR3 consists of 15 residues. CDR3 region: CASSFSTSGSNVLTF. DNA for the CDR3: TGTGCCAGCAGTTTTAGTACATCTGGGTCCAACGTCCTGACTTTC.

The chain links TRBV28 to TRBJ2-1; 13 bases map to TRBD2. V was clipped by 5 bases and J by 12 bases; unmatched bases: 13. The CDR3 is made up of 16 amino acids. Per germline, CDR1 MDHEN and CDR2 SYDVKM. The CDR3 loop reads CASSHTRGLAGSVQFF. The CDR3 DNA follows: TGTGCCAGCAGTCACACCAGGGGACTAGCGGGGAGCGTGCAGTTCTTC.

V and J are TRBV24-1 and TRBJ2-3; 11 nucleotides match TRBD2. The CDR3 runs to 16 residues. The J segment lost 1 base and the V segment lost 4 bases, leaving 3 bases of the junction unmatched. Germline lookup yields CDR1 KGHDR and CDR2 SFDVKD. The CDR3 sequence is CATSDFSGGGTDTQYF. Here the CDR3 DNA reads TGTGCCACCAGTGACTTTAGCGGGGGGGGCACAGATACGCAGTATTTT.

This clonotype was picked up a small number of times. The chain recombines TRBV6-5 with TRBJ2-7; D not resolved. V shed 0 bases and J shed 6 bases, with 18 bases lying between them. This CDR3 is built from 16 residues. Per the germline V gene, CDR1 is MNHEY and CDR2 is SVGAGI. CDR3 coding DNA: TGTGCCAGCAGTTACTCGATATCAGGCCCTCCGGCCGAGCAGTACTTC. Encoded protein: CASSYSISGPPAEQYF.

This clonotype was seen a handful of times. V gene TRBV29-1 combines with J gene TRBJ1-1; D remains unclear. The CDR3 spans 12 residues. From germline, CDR1 is SQVTM and CDR2 ANQGSEA. The germline V and J ends were trimmed by 3 bases and 1 base, with 6 bases remaining between them. CDR3 DNA sequence: TGCAGCGTTGACCAGCAGAACACTGAAGCTTTCTTT. Its protein is CSVDQQNTEAFF.

Only a few counts were recorded for this clonotype. CDR3 loop: CASSLRPNNNEQFF. The CDR3 region has the DNA TGTGCCAGCAGCCTGCGGCCTAACAACAATGAGCAGTTCTTC. The rearrangement uses TRBV7-3 and TRBJ2-1; no clear D. Germline loops: CDR1 SGHTA, CDR2 FQGTGA. This CDR3 is built from 14 residues. Trimming took off 5 bases at V and 5 bases at J, with 13 bases between the two ends.